This T cell receptor beta chain was sequenced during a study of OX40 agonist ivuxolimab in advanced cancers. Study-wide context: Patients received ivuxolimab, an intravenous treatment, every 2 weeks at 0.01 to 10 mg/kg.

Clones were sequenced by immunoSEQ multiplex PCR, and TCRdb holds only the in-frame ones, with some missing. The top ten clones hold 9.8% of a sample with just under 65,000 clones, roughly four fifths of them seen once. This CDR3 is 16 amino acids long. Germline trimming cut 2 bases from V and 1 base from J; bases unmatched to any gene: 4. The germline V gene has CDR1 SGHRS and CDR2 YFSETQ. This clone was picked up one time. The TCR was taken from an adult with an advanced solid tumor such as melanoma, head and neck, liver or kidney cancer. This specimen was CD4+ or CD8+ T cells sorted from blood, taken in a trial of the OX40 agonist ivuxolimab. The chain couples TRBV5-1 to TRBJ2-3, with TRBD2 matching 10 bases. CDR3 loop: CASSFGLAVGTDTQYF. The CDR3 nucleotides read TGCGCCAGCAGCTTCGGACTAGCGGTGGGCACAGATACGCAGTATTTT.